A selection of T cell receptor beta chains follows, all from one sample in a study of cytomegalovirus exposure and HLA in healthy donors. Measured with immunoSEQ multiplex PCR; TCRdb has only the in-frame clones, and not every one. The table records approximately 100,000 clones, around 81% of them present only once. The sequencing sample was made of PBMCs. These receptors originate from a man younger than 30 in good health and CMV-seronegative. Both conserved end residues are part of each CDR3. The D gene is left open where the match is weak. Clone size, where shown, is once, few, many, or a class for clones that have expanded.

>TRBJ2-3|TRBV30|TRBD2|NA
TGTGCCTGGAGTAGGAGTCTAGCGGTTACAGATACGCAGTATTTT
CAWSRSLAVTDTQYF
>TRBJ1-2|TRBV14|NA|NA
TGTGCCAGCAGCCTTCCCATTAACTATGGCTACACCTTC
CASSLPINYGYTF
>TRBJ2-7|TRBV7-9|NA|once
TGTGCCAGCAGCCCGACATCCTCGGGGTCCTACGAGCAGTACTTC
CASSPTSSGSYEQYF
>TRBJ1-4|TRBV6-6|NA|NA
TGTGCCAGCAGTTACTTGGCAGGGGCTAATGAAAAACTGTTTTTT
CASSYLAGANEKLFF
>TRBJ1-6|TRBV30|TRBD1|NA
TGTGCCTGGGCGGGACAGCGGAATTCACCCCTCCACTTT
CAWAGQRNSPLHF
>TRBJ2-2|TRBV7-9|TRBD2|NA
TGTTCCAGCAGCGCCCTCGGGGGGGCCGAGACCGGGGAGCTGTTTTTT
CSSSALGGAETGELFF
>TRBJ2-3|TRBV7-7|TRBD2|NA
TGTGCTAGCAGCCGGGGGGGAAAGGGCCCCCCAGATACGCAGTATTTT
CASSRGGKGPPDTQYF
>TRBJ2-1|TRBV7-8|TRBD1|NA
TGTGCCAGCAGCCCAGATCCGACAGGGAAATTCTACAATGAGCAGTTCTTC
CASSPDPTGKFYNEQFF
>TRBJ2-1|TRBV19|TRBD2|few
TGTGCCAGTAGTTTGACTAGCGGGGGGCCAGAGCAGTTCTTC
CASSLTSGGPEQFF
>TRBJ1-2|TRBV7-2|TRBD1|NA
TGTGCCAGCAGCCCCCGCCAGGGGGGCATAGGCTACACCTTC
CASSPRQGGIGYTF
>TRBJ2-7|TRBV5-4|TRBD1|few
TGTGCCAGCAGCGATAGACAGGGGGGGACCTACGAGCAGTACTTC
CASSDRQGGTYEQYF
>TRBJ1-5|TRBV2|NA|NA
TGTGCCAGCAGTGAAGGTAGAGCTGATCAGCCCCAGCATTTT
CASSEGRADQPQHF
>TRBJ2-5|TRBV27|TRBD1|NA
TGTGCCAGCAGTTTTTATTTCCACAGGGGGGAGGAAGAGACCCAGTACTTC
CASSFYFHRGEEETQYF
>TRBJ1-2|TRBV7-2|TRBD1|NA
TGTGCCAGCAGCTTGGACAGGGGCGCCGCGGGGGGCTACACCTTC
CASSLDRGAAGGYTF
>TRBJ2-5|TRBV7-6|TRBD2|NA
TGTGCCAGCAGCTTAGGTGGGACTAGGGGGGAGACCCAGTACTTC
CASSLGGTRGETQYF
>TRBJ2-7|TRBV18|TRBD2|few
TGTGCCAGCTCACCACCATCCTCGGGCGGGGGACCATGGGAGCAGTACTTC
CASSPPSSGGGPWEQYF
>TRBJ2-6|TRBV10-3|NA|NA
TGTGCCATCAGGCCGGGTTTGAGGGAAGCGGCCAACGTCCTGACTTTC
CAIRPGLREAANVLTF
>TRBJ1-5|TRBV18|NA|NA
TGTGCCAGCTCACGAAATCAGGGTTATAGCAATCAGCCCCAGCATTTT
CASSRNQGYSNQPQHF
>TRBJ2-4|TRBV6-1|NA|NA
TGTGCCAGCAGCGGGGTCCTAGCCAAAAACATTCAGTACTTC
CASSGVLAKNIQYF
>TRBJ1-2|TRBV29-1|TRBD1|NA
TGCAGCGTTGGATCCCCTGTGGCAGGGGGGAATGGCTACACCTTC
CSVGSPVAGGNGYTF
>TRBJ2-2|TRBV9|NA|NA
TGTGCCAGCAGCGCCCCCAGGGGAGGGGAGCTGTTTTTT
CASSAPRGGELFF
>TRBJ2-1|TRBV27|TRBD2|NA
TGTGCCAGCAGCCTACCCGGGACTAGTATTCGGCAGCAGTTCTTC
CASSLPGTSIRQQFF
>TRBJ2-1|TRBV5-1|NA|NA
TGCGCCAGCAGCCGTAGGACATACAATGAGCAGTTCTTC
CASSRRTYNEQFF
>TRBJ1-2|TRBV7-7|NA|NA
TGTGCCAGCAGCTTGAGGCAGGGGAGTGGGGCAAACTATGGCTACACCTTC
CASSLRQGSGANYGYTF
>TRBJ2-2|TRBV11-2|NA|NA
TGTGCCAGCAGCTTAGCCCTGACATTCGCGAACACCGGGGAGCTGTTTTTT
CASSLALTFANTGELFF
>TRBJ2-1|TRBV10-3|NA|once
TGTGCCATCAGTGAGTCGGAGCAGTACAATGAGCAGTTCTTC
CAISESEQYNEQFF
>TRBJ2-2|TRBV10-3|NA|NA
TGTGCCACCCTAAGACAGGACAACACCGGGGAGCTGTTTTTT
CATLRQDNTGELFF
>TRBJ2-7|TRBV5-1|TRBD1|NA
TGCGCCAGCAGCTTTGGGACAGGGGTTCGCGAGCAGTACTTC
CASSFGTGVREQYF
>TRBJ1-5|TRBV18|NA|NA
TGTGCCAGCTCCGCCCGGACAGTCAACCAGCCCCAGCATTTT
CASSARTVNQPQHF